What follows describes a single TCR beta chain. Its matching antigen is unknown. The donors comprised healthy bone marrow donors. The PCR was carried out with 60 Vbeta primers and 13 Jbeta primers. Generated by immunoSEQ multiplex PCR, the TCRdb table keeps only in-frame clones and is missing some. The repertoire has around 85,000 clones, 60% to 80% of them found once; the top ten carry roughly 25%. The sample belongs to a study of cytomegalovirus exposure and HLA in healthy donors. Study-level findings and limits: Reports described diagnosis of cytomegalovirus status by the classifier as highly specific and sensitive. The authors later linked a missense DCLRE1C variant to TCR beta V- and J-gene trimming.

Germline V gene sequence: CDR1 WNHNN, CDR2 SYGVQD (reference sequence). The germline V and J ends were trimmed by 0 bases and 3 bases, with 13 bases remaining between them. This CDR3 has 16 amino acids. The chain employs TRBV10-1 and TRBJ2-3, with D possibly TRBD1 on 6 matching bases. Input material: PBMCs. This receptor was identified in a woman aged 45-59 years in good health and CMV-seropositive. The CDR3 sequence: CASSESVLGGTDTQYF. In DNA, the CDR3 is TGCGCCAGCAGTGAGTCGGTTTTAGGGGGAACAGATACGCAGTATTTT.